The entry below gives a single T cell receptor beta chain sequence along with its context. This specimen comes from a study of blood T cell repertoires in COVID-19. Germline values: CDR1 KGHSH, CDR2 LQKENI. CDR3 length: 12 residues. V was cut by 2 bases and J by 5 bases, with 4 bases left in between. Living in 24 US areas, the participants were between about 18 and 90 years of age. Participants reported their clinical history, and cohort assignment relied on those reports. Method: immunoSEQ multiplex PCR; TCRdb's copy keeps in-frame clones and lacks some. The sample contains fewer than 250,000 clones, roughly 84% of which appear only once.

This TCR was recovered from a middle-aged woman who had recovered from COVID-19. The chain uses TRBV18 and TRBJ2-1; D is undetermined. Sequenced: PBMCs or T cells enriched from blood (not recorded which). The CDR3 sequence is CASSPINNEQFF. In DNA, the CDR3 is TGTGCCAGCTCACCAATCAACAATGAGCAGTTCTTC.